Presented here are 10 T cell receptor beta chains from one specimen sequenced in a study of shared T cell receptors in the human thymus. Profiling relied on immunoSEQ multiplex PCR, and the TCRdb table lists in-frame clones only, not all of them. The data hold some 760,000 clones, with 80% to 90% observed a single time. These sequences were also reported in another study, on human thymus T cells.

Sample: thymocytes. The receptors were sampled from a girl in the first two years of life with a congenital heart defect.

The chain has TRBV2 and TRBJ2-7; TRBD1 agrees at 8 bases. The CDR3 has 23 residues. Germline-derived CDR1 and CDR2 are SNHLY and FYNNEI. J gave up 3 bases and V 1 base, and 29 bases lay outside the gene matches. CDR3 in amino acids: CASSEGRTGRKRRDTGAVYEQYF. The CDR3 nucleotides are TGTGCCAGCAGTGAAGGAAGGACAGGGAGAAAGAGGAGGGACACAGGGGCTGTCTACGAGCAGTACTTC.

The chain couples TRBV19 to TRBJ2-7; 7 bases align to TRBD2. Trimming removed 5 bases from V and 6 bases from J; junction bases left unmatched: 13. There are 15 residues in the CDR3. Per the germline V gene, CDR1 is LNHDA and CDR2 is SQIVND (reference sequence). The DNA of the CDR3 is TGTGCCAGTAGTGGGGCACCCTCGACGGGAGGCGAGCAGTACTTC. It yields the protein CASSGAPSTGGEQYF.

The rearrangement joins TRBV6-6 to TRBJ1-6; no firm D call. CDR3 length: 12 residues. Trimming stripped 6 bases from V and 5 bases from J, with 5 bases between. Germline V gene data show CDR1 as MNHNY and CDR2 as SVGAGI (reference sequence). CDR3 in amino acids: CASRPDNSPLHF. CDR3 DNA: TGTGCCAGCAGGCCGGATAATTCACCCCTCCACTTT.

This clone was counted between two and nine times. V and J are TRBV5-1 and TRBJ2-3; D may be TRBD2 (6 bases). With 6 bases removed from V and 2 bases from J, the gap between germline ends came to 22 bases. The V gene's germline CDR1 is SGHRS and CDR2 YFSETQ. The CDR3 sequence is 17 residues long. CDR3 protein: CASTLKEGRGTTDTQYF. The CDR3 DNA reads as TGCGCCAGCACCCTCAAGGAAGGGCGGGGAACCACAGATACGCAGTATTTT.

This rearrangement joins TRBV4-1 to TRBJ1-2, with 11 positions matching TRBD1. Unmatched junction bases numbered 16, after V lost 4 bases and J lost 9 bases. In germline, CDR1 is MGHRA, CDR2 YSYEKL. The CDR3 loop spans 17 amino acids. CDR3 DNA sequence: TGCGCCAGCAGCCCGCCTCCGGACAGGGGGCCCGACGAGCGCTACACCTTC. It translates to CASSPPPDRGPDERYTF.

The chain carries TRBV9 and TRBJ1-4; 7 bases fit TRBD1. This CDR3 has 17 residues. With 6 bases clipped from V and 0 bases from J, the junction kept 11 bases outside the gene matches. The germline V gene has CDR1 SGDLS and CDR2 YYNGEE. The CDR3 region is CASKPGQAHATNEKLFF. For the CDR3, the DNA is TGTGCCAGCAAGCCTGGACAGGCCCATGCAACTAATGAAAAACTGTTTTTT.

The rearrangement links TRBV15 to TRBJ1-3; no firm D call. Trimming shortened V by 5 bases and J by 0 bases, and 8 bases separated the two germline ends. This CDR3 is built from 14 residues. Germline V gene lookup returns CDR1 LNHNV and CDR2 YYDKDF (reference sequence). CDR3 region: CATSLALSGNTIYF. The CDR3 coding sequence is TGTGCCACCAGCCTAGCTCTCTCTGGAAACACCATATATTTT.

The genes are TRBV7-8 and TRBJ1-1; D perhaps matches TRBD1 (5 bases). CDR3 length: 12 residues. Trimming shortened V by 2 bases and J by 7 bases, and 8 bases separated the two germline ends. Germline V gene sequence: CDR1 SGHVS, CDR2 FQNEAQ. The CDR3 spells CASSLRGVEAFF. For the CDR3, the DNA is TGTGCCAGCAGCTTACGGGGGGTTGAAGCTTTCTTT.

The chain uses TRBV18 and TRBJ1-5; 9 bases align to TRBD1. Trimming cost V 3 bases and J 5 bases; bases outside gene matches: 5. The CDR3 sequence is 15 residues long. Germline V gene data show CDR1 as KGHSH and CDR2 as LQKENI. The CDR3 region has the DNA TGTGCCAGCTCACCCCGGGGACAGGGCCATCAGCCCCAGCATTTT. This sequence encodes CASSPRGQGHQPQHF.

This chain uses TRBV14 with TRBJ2-2; the D is unclear. The V gene's germline CDR1 is SGHDN and CDR2 FVKESK. Trimming left V 2 bases short and J 0 bases short, with 13 bases between. This CDR3 is 17 amino acids long. CDR3 loop: CASSQLSADTNTGELFF. Written as DNA, the CDR3 is TGTGCCAGCAGCCAACTTTCGGCAGACACGAACACCGGGGAGCTGTTTTTT.